One sample yielded the 13 T cell receptor beta chains listed below, sequenced in a study of T cell repertoires in cytomegalovirus infection. A single record per CDR3 protein comes from TCRdb applying MiXCR to the reads. The sample yields about 890,000 distinct CDR3 sequences, more than 25% seen once. These receptors' targets are unknown. Sample: cultured CD8+ T cells from PBMCs, taken from culture after CMV antigen stimulation. These receptors were collected from a human donor in good health (CMV status not recorded). Some clones in this sample may be carry-over from other donors' samples.

This clonotype appeared a few times. The chain employs TRBV7-8 and TRBJ2-5; D is uncertain. The germline CDR1 and CDR2 sequences are SGHVS and FQNEAQ. CDR3 size: 13 residues. V gave up 5 bases and J gave up 2 bases, with 9 bases separating them. The CDR3 reads CASSVSQQETQYF. The CDR3 DNA sequence: TGTGCCAGCAGCGTATCCCAGCAAGAGACCCAGTACTTC.

This clonotype was counted only a few times. The gene calls are TRBV10-3 and TRBJ1-5; 7 positions match TRBD1. V shed 10 bases, J shed 4 bases, and the junction held 7 bases outside the gene matches. Germline CDR1 ENHRY, CDR2 SYGVKD. The CDR3 covers 13 residues. In DNA form, the CDR3 reads TGTGCCACAATGGGGACAGAAAATCAGCCCCAGCATTTT. This codes for CATMGTENQPQHF.

In its sample, this clonotype was seen a few times. The CDR3 spells CASSFWAGPVESEKLFF. The CDR3 DNA sequence: TGTGCCAGCAGTTTTTGGGCAGGGCCGGTAGAGAGTGAAAAACTGTTTTTT. This chain joins TRBV12-3 or TRBV12-4 and TRBJ1-4; TRBD1 is a possible D gene (5 bases). V shed 3 bases and J shed 7 bases, with 21 bases lying between them. The CDR3 sequence is 17 residues long.

The chain recombines TRBV29-1 with TRBJ2-5; D is possibly TRBD1 or TRBD2 (7 bases each). CDR1 is SQVTM and CDR2 is ANQGSEA in the germline V gene. This CDR3 spans 13 amino acids. V was cut by 3 bases and J by 5 bases, with 13 bases left in between. The CDR3, as DNA: TGCAGCGTTGACCGACAGGGAGGGGAGACCCAGTACTTC. Translated, it gives CSVDRQGGETQYF.

The rearrangement uses TRBV27 and TRBJ2-6; D ambiguous. CDR1 and CDR2 (germline): MNHEY, SMNVEV (reference sequence). CDR3 size: 13 residues. V lost 10 bases and J 0 bases, leaving 7 bases between the germline ends. The CDR3 bases are TGTGCCACCAGAGACTCTGGGGCCAACGTCCTGACTTTC. This codes for CATRDSGANVLTF.

V usage is TRBV2 and J usage is TRBJ2-7; the D gene could be TRBD1 or TRBD2 (5 bases each). The CDR3 has 13 residues. Trimming pared 7 bases from V and 2 bases from J, leaving 12 bases between. Germline values: CDR1 SNHLY, CDR2 FYNNEI. The CDR3 here is CASISGAPYEQYF. CDR3 sequence (DNA): TGTGCCAGCATTTCCGGGGCCCCCTACGAGCAGTACTTC.

This clonotype was seen many times. The rearrangement links TRBV7-8 to TRBJ2-5, with 11 bases lining up with TRBD2. Germline CDR1 reads SGHVS; CDR2 reads FQNEAQ. CDR3 size: 13 residues. With 3 bases clipped from V and 7 bases from J, the junction kept 1 base outside the gene matches. CDR3 nucleotides: TGTGCCAGCAGCTTCGGACTAGCGGGGACCCAGTACTTC. It yields the protein CASSFGLAGTQYF.

The chain has TRBV7-6 and TRBJ1-3, with D possibly TRBD1 on 5 matching bases. The germline CDR1 and CDR2 sequences are SGHVS and FNYEAQ. Deletions cut 6 bases from V and 7 bases from J, with 16 bases between. This CDR3 is built from 14 residues. The CDR3 DNA reads TGTGCCAGCAGTACTCCGGGACCTTATAACACCATATATTTT. Translating it yields CASSTPGPYNTIYF.

The chain carries TRBV5-4 and TRBJ2-7; a weak D match, TRBD2 (6 bases). The CDR3 sequence is 16 residues long. Trimming left V 4 bases short and J 4 bases short, with 21 bases between. The germline gives CDR1 SGHNT, CDR2 YYREEE (reference sequence). The CDR3 here is CASSRPLIAGHYEQYV. CDR3 bases: TGTGCCAGCAGCCGCCCCCTTATTGCGGGGCATTACGAGCAGTACGTC.

There are many counts of this clonotype. The chain employs TRBV19 and TRBJ1-1; the match to TRBD1 covers 9 bases. The trim removed 5 bases at V and 5 bases at J, leaving 6 bases unmatched. CDR1 is LNHDA, CDR2 SQIVND, per germline (reference sequence). The CDR3 runs to 14 residues. The CDR3 coding sequence is TGTGCCAGTAGTGCACCGGGACAGGGAACTGAAGCTTTCTTT. This codes for CASSAPGQGTEAFF.

The V gene is TRBV4-3, the J gene TRBJ2-2; D perhaps matches TRBD2 (5 bases). V lost 0 bases and J 7 bases, leaving 12 bases between the germline ends. Germline V gives CDR1 LGHNA, CDR2 YSLEER. The CDR3 covers 15 residues. The CDR3 spells CASSQDGLAVGELFF. The DNA of the CDR3 is TGCGCCAGCAGCCAAGATGGGCTAGCAGTCGGGGAGCTGTTTTTT.

The sample holds one count of this clonotype. J is TRBJ2-4 and V is TRBV20-1; D remains ambiguous. This CDR3 spans 12 amino acids. Germline V gene data show CDR1 as DFQATT and CDR2 as SNEGSKA (reference sequence). Trimming removed 3 bases from V and 1 base from J, with 4 bases in between. The DNA of the CDR3 is TGCAGTGCTAGGGGGGCCAAAAACATTCAGTACTTC. Translating it yields CSARGAKNIQYF.

This chain links TRBV27 with TRBJ2-7; possible D gene TRBD2, 5 bases. Germline CDR1 is MNHEY and CDR2 is SMNVEV (reference sequence). This CDR3 has 14 residues. Trimming stripped 3 bases from V and 7 bases from J, with 16 bases between. CDR3 amino acids: CASSFVGSPEEQYF. CDR3 sequence (DNA): TGTGCCAGCAGTTTTGTTGGGAGTCCGGAGGAGCAGTACTTC.